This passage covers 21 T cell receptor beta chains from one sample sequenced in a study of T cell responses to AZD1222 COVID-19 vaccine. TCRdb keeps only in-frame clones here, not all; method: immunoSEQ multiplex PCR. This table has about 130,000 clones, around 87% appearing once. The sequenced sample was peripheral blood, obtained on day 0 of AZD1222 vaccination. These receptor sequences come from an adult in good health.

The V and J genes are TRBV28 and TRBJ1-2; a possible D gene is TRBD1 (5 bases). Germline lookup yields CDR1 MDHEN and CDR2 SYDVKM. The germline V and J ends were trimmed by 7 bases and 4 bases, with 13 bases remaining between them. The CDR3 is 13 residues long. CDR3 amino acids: CASKRQGSYGYTF. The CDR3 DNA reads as TGTGCCAGCAAACGGCAGGGTTCCTATGGCTACACCTTC.

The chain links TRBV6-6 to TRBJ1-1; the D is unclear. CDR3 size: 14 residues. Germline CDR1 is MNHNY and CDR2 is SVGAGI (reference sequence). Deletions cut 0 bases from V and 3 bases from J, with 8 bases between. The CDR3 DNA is TGTGCCAGCAGTTACTCGATTAGGGACACTGAAGCTTTCTTT. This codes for CASSYSIRDTEAFF.

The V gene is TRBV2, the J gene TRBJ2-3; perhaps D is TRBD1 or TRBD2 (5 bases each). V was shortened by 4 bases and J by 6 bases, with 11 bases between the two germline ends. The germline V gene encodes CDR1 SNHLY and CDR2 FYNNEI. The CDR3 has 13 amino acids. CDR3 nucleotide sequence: TGTGCCAGCAGTGTCGGGACCCACGATACGCAGTATTTT. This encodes CASSVGTHDTQYF. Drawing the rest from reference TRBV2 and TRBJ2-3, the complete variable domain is EPEVTQTPSHQVTQMGQEVILRCVPISNHLYFYWYRQILGQKVEFLVSFYNNEISEKSEIFDDQFSVERPDGSNFTLKIRSTKLEDSAMYFCASSVGTHDTQYFGPGTRLTVL.

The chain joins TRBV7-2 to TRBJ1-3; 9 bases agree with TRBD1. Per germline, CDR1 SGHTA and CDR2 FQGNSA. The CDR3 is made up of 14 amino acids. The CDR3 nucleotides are TGTAAGTTACATCGGACAGGGGTAGGAAACACCATATATTTT. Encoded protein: CKLHRTGVGNTIYF.

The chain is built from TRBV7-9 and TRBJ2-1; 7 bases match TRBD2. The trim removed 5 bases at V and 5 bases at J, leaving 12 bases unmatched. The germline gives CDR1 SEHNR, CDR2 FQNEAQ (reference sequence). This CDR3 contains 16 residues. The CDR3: CASSPPGLAVNNEQFF. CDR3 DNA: TGTGCCAGCAGCCCTCCGGGTCTAGCGGTGAACAATGAGCAGTTCTTC.

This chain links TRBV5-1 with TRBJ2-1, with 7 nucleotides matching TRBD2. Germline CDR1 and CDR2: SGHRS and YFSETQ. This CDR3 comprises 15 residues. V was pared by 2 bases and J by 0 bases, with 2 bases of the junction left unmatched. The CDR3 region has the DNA TGCGCCAGCAGCTTAAGCGGGATCTCCTACAATGAGCAGTTCTTC. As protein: CASSLSGISYNEQFF.

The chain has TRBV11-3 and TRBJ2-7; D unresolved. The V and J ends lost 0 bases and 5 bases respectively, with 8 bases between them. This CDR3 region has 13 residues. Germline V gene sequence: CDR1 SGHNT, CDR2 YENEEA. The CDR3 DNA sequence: TGTGCCAGCAGCTTAGACCGTTTCCACGAGCAGTACTTC. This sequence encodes CASSLDRFHEQYF.

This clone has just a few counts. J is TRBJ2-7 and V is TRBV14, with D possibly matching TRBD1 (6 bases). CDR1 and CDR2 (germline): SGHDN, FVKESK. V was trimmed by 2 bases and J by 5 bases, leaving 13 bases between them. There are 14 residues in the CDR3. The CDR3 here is CASSQHRVGNEQYF. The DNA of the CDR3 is TGTGCCAGCAGCCAACACAGGGTCGGGAACGAGCAGTACTTC. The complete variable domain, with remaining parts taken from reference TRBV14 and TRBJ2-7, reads EAGVTQFPSHSVIEKGQTVTLRCDPISGHDNLYWYRRVMGKEIKFLLHFVKESKQDESGMPNNRFLAERTGGTYSTLKVQPAELEDSGVYFCASSQHRVGNEQYFGPGTRLTVT.

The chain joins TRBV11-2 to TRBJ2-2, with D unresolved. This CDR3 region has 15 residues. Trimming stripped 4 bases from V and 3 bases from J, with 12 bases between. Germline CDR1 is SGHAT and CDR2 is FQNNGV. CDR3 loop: CASSSLQTHTGELFF. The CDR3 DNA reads TGTGCCAGCAGCTCACTCCAGACACACACCGGGGAGCTGTTTTTT.

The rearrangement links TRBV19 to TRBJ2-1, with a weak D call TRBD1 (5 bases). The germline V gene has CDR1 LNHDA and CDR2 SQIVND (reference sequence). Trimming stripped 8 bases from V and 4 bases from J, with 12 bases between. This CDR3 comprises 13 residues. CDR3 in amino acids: CASQEDRYNEQFF. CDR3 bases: TGTGCCAGTCAGGAAGACAGATACAATGAGCAGTTCTTC.

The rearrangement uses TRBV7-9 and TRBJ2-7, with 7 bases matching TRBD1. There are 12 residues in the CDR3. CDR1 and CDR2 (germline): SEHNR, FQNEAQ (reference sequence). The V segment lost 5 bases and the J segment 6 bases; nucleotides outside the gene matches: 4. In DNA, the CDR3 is TGTGCCAGCAGCCTACAGGGGATCGAGCAGTACTTC. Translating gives CASSLQGIEQYF.

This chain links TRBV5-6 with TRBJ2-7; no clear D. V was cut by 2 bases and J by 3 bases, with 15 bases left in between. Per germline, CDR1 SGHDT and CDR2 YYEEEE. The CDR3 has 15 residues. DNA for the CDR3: TGTGCCAGCAGCTTCGCCCCCATGCCCAACTACGAGCAGTACTTC. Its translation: CASSFAPMPNYEQYF. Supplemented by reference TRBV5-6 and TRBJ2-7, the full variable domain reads DAGVTQSPTHLIKTRGQQVTLRCSPKSGHDTVSWYQQALGQGPQFIFQYYEEEERQRGNFPDRFSGHQFPNYSSELNVNALLLGDSALYLCASSFAPMPNYEQYFGPGTRLTVT.

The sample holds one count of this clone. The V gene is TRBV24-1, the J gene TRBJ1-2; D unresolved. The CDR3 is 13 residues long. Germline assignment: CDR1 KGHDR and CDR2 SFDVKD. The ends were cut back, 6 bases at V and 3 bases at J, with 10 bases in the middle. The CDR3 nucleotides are TGTGCCACCAGTAGAAGGCTGGACTATGGCTACACCTTC. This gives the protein CATSRRLDYGYTF.

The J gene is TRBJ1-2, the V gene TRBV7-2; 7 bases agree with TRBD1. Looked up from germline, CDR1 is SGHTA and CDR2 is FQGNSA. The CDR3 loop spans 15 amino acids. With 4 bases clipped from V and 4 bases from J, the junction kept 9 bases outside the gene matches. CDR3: CASSYNRGGGYGYTF. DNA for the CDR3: TGTGCCAGCAGCTACAACAGGGGAGGGGGCTATGGCTACACCTTC. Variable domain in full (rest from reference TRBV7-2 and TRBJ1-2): GAGVSQSPSNKVTEKGKDVELRCDPISGHTALYWYRQSLGQGLEFLIYFQGNSAPDKSGLPSDRFSAERTGGSVSTLTIQRTQQEDSAVYLCASSYNRGGGYGYTFGSGTRLTVV.

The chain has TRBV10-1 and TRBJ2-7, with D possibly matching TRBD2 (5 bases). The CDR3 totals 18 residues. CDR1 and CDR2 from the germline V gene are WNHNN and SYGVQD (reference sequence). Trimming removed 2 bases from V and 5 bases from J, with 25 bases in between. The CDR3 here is CASSESSPPGRRENEQYF. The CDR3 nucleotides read TGCGCCAGCAGTGAGAGCAGCCCCCCCGGACGACGGGAAAACGAGCAGTACTTC.

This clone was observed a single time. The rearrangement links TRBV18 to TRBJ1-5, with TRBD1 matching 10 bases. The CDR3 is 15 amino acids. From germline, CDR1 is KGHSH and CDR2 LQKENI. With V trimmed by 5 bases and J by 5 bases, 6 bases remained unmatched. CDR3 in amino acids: CASSMTGGGDQPQHF. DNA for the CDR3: TGTGCCAGCTCAATGACAGGGGGCGGGGATCAGCCCCAGCATTTT.

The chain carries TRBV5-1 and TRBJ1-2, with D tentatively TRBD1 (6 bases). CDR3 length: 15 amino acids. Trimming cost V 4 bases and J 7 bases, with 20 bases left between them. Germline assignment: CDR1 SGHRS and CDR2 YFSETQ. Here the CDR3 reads CASSGRDTRTGGYTF. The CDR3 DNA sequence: TGCGCCAGCAGCGGGAGGGACACACGGACTGGTGGCTACACCTTC.

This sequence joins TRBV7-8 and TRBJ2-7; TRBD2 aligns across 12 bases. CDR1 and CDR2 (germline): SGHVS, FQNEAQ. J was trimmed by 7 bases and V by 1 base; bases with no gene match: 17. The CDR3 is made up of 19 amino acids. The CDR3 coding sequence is TGTGCCAGCAGCTTAGTCCAGGGATACGGACTAGCGGGAAGTCGGGAGCAGTACTTC. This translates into CASSLVQGYGLAGSREQYF.

CDR3 loop: CASSIRPTSEQYF. The DNA of the CDR3 is TGTGCCAGTAGTATTCGGCCCACGAGTGAGCAGTACTTC. V gene TRBV19 combines with J gene TRBJ2-7; D is unclear. Trimming stripped 3 bases from V and 7 bases from J, with 13 bases between. The germline V gene has CDR1 LNHDA and CDR2 SQIVND (reference sequence). The CDR3 is 13 amino acids.

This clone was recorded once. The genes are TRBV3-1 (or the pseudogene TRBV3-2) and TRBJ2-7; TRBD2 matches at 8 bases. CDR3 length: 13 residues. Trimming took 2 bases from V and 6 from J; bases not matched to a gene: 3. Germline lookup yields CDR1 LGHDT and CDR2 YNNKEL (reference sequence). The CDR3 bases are TGTGCCAGCAGCCAAAACGGGGGGGCCGAGCAGTACTTC. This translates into CASSQNGGAEQYF.

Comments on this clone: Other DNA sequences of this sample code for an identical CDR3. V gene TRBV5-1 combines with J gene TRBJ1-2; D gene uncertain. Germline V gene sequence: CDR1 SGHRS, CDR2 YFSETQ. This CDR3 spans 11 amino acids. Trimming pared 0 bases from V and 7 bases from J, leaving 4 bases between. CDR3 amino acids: CASSLEGGYTF. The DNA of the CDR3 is TGCGCCAGCAGCTTGGAGGGTGGCTACACCTTC.